The 10 T cell receptor beta chains in this list originate from one sample, sequenced in a study of memory CD4+ T cells and cytomegalovirus serostatus. Assay used: immunoSEQ multiplex PCR; TCRdb lists only in-frame clones, some missing. The profile shows about 56,000 clones, 82% of them singletons. The sort gate was single viable CD3+CD4+CD8-CD45RO+ cells for memory CD4+ T cells. Source material: memory CD4+ T cells from blood. These receptors all come from an adult in good health and CMV-seronegative.

The chain carries TRBV6-1 and TRBJ1-5, with TRBD1 as a possible D gene (6 bases). Germline lookup yields CDR1 MNHNS and CDR2 SASEGT. CDR3 length equals 15 residues. With 1 base removed from V and 5 bases from J, the gap between germline ends came to 12 bases. DNA of the CDR3: TGTGCCAGCAGTGAAGGGGGGGGGCCGCATCAGCCCCAGCATTTT. Translation gives CASSEGGGPHQPQHF.

The V and J genes are TRBV6-5 and TRBJ2-3; D gene ambiguous. CDR3 length equals 15 residues. Looked up from germline, CDR1 is MNHEY and CDR2 is SVGAGI. V lost 5 bases to trimming and J lost 4 bases, with 16 bases between them. CDR3 in DNA: TGTGCCAGCAGTACCGTCGCTTTTAGGGCAGATACGCAGTATTTT. Translating gives CASSTVAFRADTQYF.

The chain recombines TRBV5-5 with TRBJ2-3; possible D gene TRBD2, 6 bases. Germline CDR1 reads SGHKS; CDR2 reads YYEKEE (reference sequence). The CDR3 covers 15 residues. V shed 3 bases and J shed 0 bases, with 11 bases lying between them. The CDR3 protein is CASSSHGRSTDTQYF. The CDR3 DNA is TGTGCCAGCAGCTCCCACGGGAGAAGCACAGATACGCAGTATTTT.

The gene calls are TRBV30 and TRBJ2-6, with 7 bases aligning to TRBD1. This CDR3 spans 19 amino acids. V gave up 2 bases and J gave up 1 base; unmatched junction bases: 14. The germline V gene has CDR1 GTSNPN and CDR2 SVGIG (reference sequence). The CDR3 here is CAWSTLWDSLSSGANVLTF. The CDR3, as DNA: TGTGCCTGGAGTACACTCTGGGACAGTCTATCGTCTGGGGCCAACGTCCTGACTTTC.

The V gene is TRBV18, the J gene TRBJ2-3; either TRBD1 or TRBD2 may fit D (6 bases each). The ends were cut back, 6 bases at V and 4 bases at J, with 17 bases in the middle. Germline V gives CDR1 KGHSH, CDR2 LQKENI. The CDR3 spans 15 residues. This CDR3 reads CASSSGAVLSDTQYF. The CDR3 coding sequence is TGTGCCAGCTCCTCGGGGGCCGTCCTATCAGATACGCAGTATTTT.

V usage is TRBV7-2 and J usage is TRBJ2-3; D uncertain. Germline CDR1 is SGHTA and CDR2 is FQGNSA. This CDR3 has 13 amino acids. V was shortened by 5 bases and J by 7 bases, with 13 bases between the two germline ends. CDR3 in amino acids: CASSPANDNTQYF. CDR3 DNA sequence: TGTGCCAGCAGCCCGGCGAACGATAATACGCAGTATTTT. Full variable domain (remainder filled in from reference TRBV7-2 and TRBJ2-3): GAGVSQSPSNKVTEKGKDVELRCDPISGHTALYWYRQSLGQGLEFLIYFQGNSAPDKSGLPSDRFSAERTGGSVSTLTIQRTQQEDSAVYLCASSPANDNTQYFGPGTRLTVL.

This chain uses TRBV10-3 with TRBJ2-3; 7 positions agree with TRBD2. V shed 11 bases and J 0 bases; nucleotides not matched to a gene: 8. The CDR3 totals 14 residues. Germline CDR1 is ENHRY and CDR2 is SYGVKD. DNA for the CDR3: TGTGCCTCGGCGGGAGAAACTAGCACAGATACGCAGTATTTT. Amino acids: CASAGETSTDTQYF.

This chain links TRBV7-2 with TRBJ2-7; 12 bases line up with TRBD1. The length of the CDR3 is 16 residues. The germline V gene has CDR1 SGHTA and CDR2 FQGNSA. Trimming removed 2 bases from V and 6 bases from J; junction bases left unmatched: 8. The CDR3 spells CASSLQSGTGGLEQYF. The CDR3 DNA sequence: TGTGCCAGCAGCTTACAGTCTGGGACAGGGGGCCTCGAGCAGTACTTC. Based on the CDR3 plus reference TRBV7-2 and TRBJ2-7, the full variable domain is GAGVSQSPSNKVTEKGKDVELRCDPISGHTALYWYRQSLGQGLEFLIYFQGNSAPDKSGLPSDRFSAERTGGSVSTLTIQRTQQEDSAVYLCASSLQSGTGGLEQYFGPGTRLTVT.

The rearrangement uses TRBV2 and TRBJ2-2; TRBD2 agrees at 7 bases. The CDR3 spans 19 residues. With V trimmed by 3 bases and J by 1 base, 14 bases remained unmatched. Germline V lookup: CDR1 SNHLY, CDR2 FYNNEI. The CDR3 loop is CASSDWPSRRGMNTGELFF. Here the CDR3 DNA reads TGTGCCAGCAGTGATTGGCCGTCGAGGCGGGGGATGAACACCGGGGAGCTGTTTTTT.

The chain carries TRBV7-2 and TRBJ1-1, with D tentatively TRBD1 (6 bases). Germline V lookup: CDR1 SGHTA, CDR2 FQGNSA. This CDR3 has 14 amino acids. V lost 2 bases and J 3 bases, leaving 10 bases between the germline ends. The CDR3 sequence is CASSLQAGDTEAFF. In nucleotides, the CDR3 is TGTGCCAGCAGCTTACAAGCAGGGGACACTGAAGCTTTCTTT. Using reference TRBV7-2 and TRBJ1-1 for the parts outside the CDR3, the full variable domain is GAGVSQSPSNKVTEKGKDVELRCDPISGHTALYWYRQSLGQGLEFLIYFQGNSAPDKSGLPSDRFSAERTGGSVSTLTIQRTQQEDSAVYLCASSLQAGDTEAFFGQGTRLTVV.